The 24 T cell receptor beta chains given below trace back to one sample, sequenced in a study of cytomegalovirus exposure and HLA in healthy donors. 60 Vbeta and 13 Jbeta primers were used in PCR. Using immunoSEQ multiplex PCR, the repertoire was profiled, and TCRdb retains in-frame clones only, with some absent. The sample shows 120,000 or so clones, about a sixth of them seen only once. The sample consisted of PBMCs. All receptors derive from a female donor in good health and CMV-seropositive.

The CDR3 reads CSGLARGREQYF. CDR3 DNA sequence: TGCAGCGGGCTGGCCAGGGGGCGCGAGCAGTACTTC. V and J are TRBV29-1 and TRBJ2-7; 8 bases are shared with TRBD1. CDR1 is SQVTM and CDR2 is ANQGSEA in the germline V gene. J lost 6 bases, V lost 7 bases, and 8 bases had no gene match. The CDR3 contains 12 residues.

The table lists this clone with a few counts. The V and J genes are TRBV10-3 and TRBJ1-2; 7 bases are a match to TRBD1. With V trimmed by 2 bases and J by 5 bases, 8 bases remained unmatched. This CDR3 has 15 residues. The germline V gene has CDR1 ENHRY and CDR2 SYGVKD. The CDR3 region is CAISEGGDRVYGYTF. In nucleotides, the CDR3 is TGTGCCATCAGTGAGGGGGGCGACAGGGTGTATGGCTACACCTTC.

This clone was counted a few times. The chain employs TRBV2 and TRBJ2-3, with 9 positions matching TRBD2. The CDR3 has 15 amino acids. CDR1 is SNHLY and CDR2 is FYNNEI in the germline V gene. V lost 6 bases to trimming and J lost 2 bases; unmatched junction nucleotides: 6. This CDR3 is CASRAQGLATDTQYF. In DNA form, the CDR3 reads TGTGCCAGCAGGGCCCAGGGACTAGCCACAGATACGCAGTATTTT.

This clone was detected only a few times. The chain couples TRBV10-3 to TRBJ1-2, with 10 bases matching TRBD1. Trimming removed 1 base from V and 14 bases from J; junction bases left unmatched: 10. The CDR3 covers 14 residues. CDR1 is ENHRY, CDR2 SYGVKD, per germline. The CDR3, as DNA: TGTGCCATCAGTGAGTTCCAGGGGACAGGGGTGAGAACCTTC. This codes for CAISEFQGTGVRTF.

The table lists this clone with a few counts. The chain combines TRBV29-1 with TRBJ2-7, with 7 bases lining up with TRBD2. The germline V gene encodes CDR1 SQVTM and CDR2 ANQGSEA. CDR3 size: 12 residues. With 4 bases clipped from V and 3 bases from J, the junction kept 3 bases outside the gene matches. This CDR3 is CSVVPSGYEQYF. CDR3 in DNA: TGCAGCGTTGTTCCTAGCGGCTACGAGCAGTACTTC.

The CDR3 DNA sequence: TGTGCCAGCAGTCAGGGTAGCAATCAGCCCCAGCATTTT. Translated, it gives CASSQGSNQPQHF. The V and J genes are TRBV6-5 and TRBJ1-5; weak D call: TRBD1 (5 bases). V lost 5 bases, J lost 0 bases, and 5 bases lay in between. The CDR3 has 13 amino acids. Germline assignment: CDR1 MNHEY and CDR2 SVGAGI.

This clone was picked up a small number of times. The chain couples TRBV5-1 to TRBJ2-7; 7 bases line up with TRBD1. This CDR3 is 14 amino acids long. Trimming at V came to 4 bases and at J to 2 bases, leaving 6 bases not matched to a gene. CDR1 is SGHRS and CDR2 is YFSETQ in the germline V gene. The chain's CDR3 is CASSQGQETYEQYF. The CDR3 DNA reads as TGCGCCAGCAGCCAAGGACAGGAAACCTACGAGCAGTACTTC.

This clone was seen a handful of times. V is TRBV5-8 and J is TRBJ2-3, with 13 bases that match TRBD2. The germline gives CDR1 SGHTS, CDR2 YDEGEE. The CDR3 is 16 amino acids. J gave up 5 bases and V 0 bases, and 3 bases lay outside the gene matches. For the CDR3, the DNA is TGTGCCAGCAGCTTGGGGACTAGCGGGAGAGGAGATACGCAGTATTTT. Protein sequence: CASSLGTSGRGDTQYF.

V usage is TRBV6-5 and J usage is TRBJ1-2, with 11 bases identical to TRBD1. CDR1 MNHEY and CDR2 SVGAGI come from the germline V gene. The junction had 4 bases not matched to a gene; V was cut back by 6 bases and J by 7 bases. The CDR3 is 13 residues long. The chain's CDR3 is CASRGGQGGGYTF. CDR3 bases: TGTGCCAGCAGGGGGGGACAGGGGGGTGGCTACACCTTC.

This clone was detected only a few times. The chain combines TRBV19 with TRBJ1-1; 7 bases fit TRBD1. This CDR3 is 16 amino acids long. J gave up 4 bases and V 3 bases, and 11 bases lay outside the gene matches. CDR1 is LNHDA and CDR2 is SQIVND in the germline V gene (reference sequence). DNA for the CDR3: TGTGCCAGTAGTATTTGGAGGGGGCAAGGGAGCACTGAAGCTTTCTTT. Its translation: CASSIWRGQGSTEAFF.

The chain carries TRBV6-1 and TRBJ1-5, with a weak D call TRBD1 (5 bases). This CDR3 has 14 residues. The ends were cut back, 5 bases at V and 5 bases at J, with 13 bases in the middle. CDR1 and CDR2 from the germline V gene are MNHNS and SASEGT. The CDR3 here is CASSSGSRYQPQHF. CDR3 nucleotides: TGTGCCAGCAGTTCAGGGTCACGGTATCAGCCCCAGCATTTT.

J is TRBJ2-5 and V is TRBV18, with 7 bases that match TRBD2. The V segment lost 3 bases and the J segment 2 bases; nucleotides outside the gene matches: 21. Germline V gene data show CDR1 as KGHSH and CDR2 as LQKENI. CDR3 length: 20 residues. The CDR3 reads CASSPIDGNRAGRNQETQYF. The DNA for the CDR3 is TGTGCCAGCTCACCCATAGACGGCAATAGAGCGGGGCGAAATCAAGAGACCCAGTACTTC.

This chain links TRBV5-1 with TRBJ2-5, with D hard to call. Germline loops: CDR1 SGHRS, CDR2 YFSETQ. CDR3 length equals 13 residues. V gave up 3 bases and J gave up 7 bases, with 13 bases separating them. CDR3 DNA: TGCGCCAGCAGCTGGGCCCTCCCAGGGACCCAGTACTTC. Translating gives CASSWALPGTQYF.

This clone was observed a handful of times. The CDR3 sequence is CASSRLGLEGYEQYF. DNA for the CDR3: TGCGCCAGCAGCCGACTGGGACTAGAGGGCTACGAGCAGTACTTC. This chain connects TRBV4-1 to TRBJ2-7, with 8 positions matching TRBD2. With 4 bases clipped from V and 3 bases from J, the junction kept 8 bases outside the gene matches. The germline V gene has CDR1 MGHRA and CDR2 YSYEKL. The CDR3 contains 15 residues.

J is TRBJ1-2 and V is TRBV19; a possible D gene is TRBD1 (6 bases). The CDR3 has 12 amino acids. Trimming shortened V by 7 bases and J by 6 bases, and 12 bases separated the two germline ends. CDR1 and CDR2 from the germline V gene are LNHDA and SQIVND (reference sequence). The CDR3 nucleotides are TGTGCCAGTACCCGGAACAGGGATGGCTACACCTTC. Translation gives CASTRNRDGYTF.

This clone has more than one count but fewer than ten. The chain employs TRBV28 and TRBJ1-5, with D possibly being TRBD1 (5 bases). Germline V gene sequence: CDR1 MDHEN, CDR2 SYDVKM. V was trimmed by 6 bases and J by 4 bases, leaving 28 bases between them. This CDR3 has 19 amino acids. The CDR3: CASSLHAGRDTGKNQPQHF. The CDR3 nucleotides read TGTGCCAGCAGCCTACATGCTGGCCGAGATACAGGCAAAAATCAGCCCCAGCATTTT.

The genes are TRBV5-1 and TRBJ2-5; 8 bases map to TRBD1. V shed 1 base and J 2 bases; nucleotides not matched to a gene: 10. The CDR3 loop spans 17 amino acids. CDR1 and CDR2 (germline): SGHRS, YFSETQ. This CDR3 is CASSLFQGAPGQETQYF. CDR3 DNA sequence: TGCGCCAGCAGCTTGTTTCAGGGGGCGCCGGGGCAAGAGACCCAGTACTTC.

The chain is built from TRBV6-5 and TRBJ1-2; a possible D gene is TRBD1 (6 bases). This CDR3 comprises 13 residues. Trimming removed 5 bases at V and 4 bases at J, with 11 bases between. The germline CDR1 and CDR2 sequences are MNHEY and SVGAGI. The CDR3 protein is CASSGGWGYGYTF. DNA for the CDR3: TGTGCCAGCAGTGGGGGCTGGGGCTATGGCTACACCTTC.

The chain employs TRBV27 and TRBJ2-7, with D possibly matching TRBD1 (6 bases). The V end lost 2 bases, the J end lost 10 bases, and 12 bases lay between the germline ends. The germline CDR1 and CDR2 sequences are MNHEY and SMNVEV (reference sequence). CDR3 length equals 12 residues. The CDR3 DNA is TGTGCCAGCAGTTTAGACGGGACACAACAGTACTTC. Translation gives CASSLDGTQQYF.

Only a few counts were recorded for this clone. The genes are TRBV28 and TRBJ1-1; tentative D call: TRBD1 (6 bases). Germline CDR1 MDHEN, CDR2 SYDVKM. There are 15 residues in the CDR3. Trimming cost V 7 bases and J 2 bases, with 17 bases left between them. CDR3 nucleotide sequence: TGTGCCAGCAAAGTGGCAGGGGATGCAAACACTGAAGCTTTCTTT. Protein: CASKVAGDANTEAFF.

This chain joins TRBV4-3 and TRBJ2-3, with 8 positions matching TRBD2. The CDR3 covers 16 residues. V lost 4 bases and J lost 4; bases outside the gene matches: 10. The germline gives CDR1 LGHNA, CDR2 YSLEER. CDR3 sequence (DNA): TGCGCCAGCAGCCTACAACTAGCGGCATCCCCAGATACGCAGTATTTT. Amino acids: CASSLQLAASPDTQYF.

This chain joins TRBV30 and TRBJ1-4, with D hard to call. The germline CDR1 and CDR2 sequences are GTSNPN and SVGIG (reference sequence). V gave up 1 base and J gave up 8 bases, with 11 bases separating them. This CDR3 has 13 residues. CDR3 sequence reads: CAWSASWEEKLFF. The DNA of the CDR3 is TGTGCCTGGAGTGCCTCCTGGGAGGAAAAACTGTTTTTT.

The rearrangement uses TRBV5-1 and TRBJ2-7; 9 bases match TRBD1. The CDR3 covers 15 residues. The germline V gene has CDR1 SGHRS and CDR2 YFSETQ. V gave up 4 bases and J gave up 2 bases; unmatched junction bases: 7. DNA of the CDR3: TGCGCCAGCAGCCCCGGGGGGACAGGGACCTACGAGCAGTACTTC. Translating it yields CASSPGGTGTYEQYF.

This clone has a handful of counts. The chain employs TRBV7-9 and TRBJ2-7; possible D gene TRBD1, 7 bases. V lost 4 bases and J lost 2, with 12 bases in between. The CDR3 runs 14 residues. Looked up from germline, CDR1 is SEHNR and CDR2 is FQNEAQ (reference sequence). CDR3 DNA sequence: TGTGCCAGCAGCTCCCAGGGGGGCACCTACGAGCAGTACTTC. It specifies CASSSQGGTYEQYF.